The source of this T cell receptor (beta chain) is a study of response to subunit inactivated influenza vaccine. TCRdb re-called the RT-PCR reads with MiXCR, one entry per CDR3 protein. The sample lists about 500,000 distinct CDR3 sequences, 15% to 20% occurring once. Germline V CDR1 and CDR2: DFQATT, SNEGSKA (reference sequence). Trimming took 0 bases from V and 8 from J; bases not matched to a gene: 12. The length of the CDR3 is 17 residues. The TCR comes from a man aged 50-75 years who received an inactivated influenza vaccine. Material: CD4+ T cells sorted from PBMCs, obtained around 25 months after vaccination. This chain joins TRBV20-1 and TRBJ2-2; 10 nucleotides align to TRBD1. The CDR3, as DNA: TGCAGTGCTAGAGATCCGGGACAGGGGCGGCTCAGGGGGGAGCTGTTTTTT. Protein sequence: CSARDPGQGRLRGELFF.